What follows are 25 T cell receptor beta chains derived from one specimen sequenced in a study of regulatory T cells in long-lasting Graves disease. Described time point: newly diagnosed GD, antithyroid drugs for less than 3 months. There was RNA extracted from PBMCs, and the TCR library was made from it. Arm-PCR with iRepertoire HTBI primers amplified the CDR3 regions for these TCR beta libraries. TCRdb fed the multiplex PCR reads into MiXCR, producing one record per CDR3 protein. This sample has just over 600,000 distinct CDR3 sequences, with around 15% found just once. The sample was also linked to a second study, of T cells in Graves' hyperthyroidism and ophthalmopathy.

Sequences were derived from peripheral blood mononuclear cells (PBMCs), sampled at new diagnosis, from a patient treated with antithyroid drugs. These receptors were taken from a woman aged 25 to 39 with Graves disease.

This clonotype appeared a few times. V gene TRBV12-3 or TRBV12-4 combines with J gene TRBJ1-1; tentatively, D is TRBD1 (6 bases). V lost 3 bases to trimming and J lost 7 bases, with 15 bases between them. The CDR3 totals 14 residues. CDR3 in amino acids: CASSLTGGTFEAFF. The CDR3 region has the DNA TGTGCCAGCAGTTTGACAGGAGGAACCTTTGAAGCTTTCTTT.

Ten or more counts support this clonotype. The chain carries TRBV6-1 and TRBJ1-2; a possible D gene is TRBD1 (6 bases). V was trimmed by 7 bases and J by 4 bases, leaving 19 bases between them. Germline-derived CDR1 and CDR2 are MNHNS and SASEGT. CDR3 size: 15 residues. The CDR3 loop is CASTYGQSAFYGYTF. CDR3 in DNA: TGTGCCAGCACCTACGGACAGAGCGCGTTCTATGGCTACACCTTC.

This clonotype was seen repeatedly, ten times or more. The chain links TRBV7-9 to TRBJ1-1; D is undetermined. V was clipped by 6 bases and J by 0 bases, with 11 bases between them. This CDR3 region has 14 residues. The V gene's germline CDR1 is SEHNR and CDR2 FQNEAQ (reference sequence). CDR3 protein: CASSLNTMNTEAFF. As DNA, the CDR3 is TGTGCCAGCAGTCTTAATACGATGAACACTGAAGCTTTCTTT. The whole variable domain, remainder taken from reference TRBV7-9 and TRBJ1-1, is DTGVSQNPRHKITKRGQNVTFRCDPISEHNRLYWYRQTLGQGPEFLTYFQNEAQLEKSRLLSDRFSAERPKGSFSTLEIQRTEQGDSAMYLCASSLNTMNTEAFFGQGTRLTVV.

CDR3 bases: TGTGCCAGCAGCTTATTGGAGGTTGAGCAGTTCTTC. Amino acids: CASSLLEVEQFF. This chain uses TRBV7-9 with TRBJ2-1; D possibly corresponds to TRBD2 (5 bases). The V gene lost 2 bases and the J gene lost 9 bases, with 8 bases spanning the gap. This CDR3 region has 12 residues. CDR1 and CDR2 from the germline V gene are SEHNR and FQNEAQ (reference sequence).

A word on this clonotype: Relative to the germline gene, one junction end is altered; a read error may explain this. The chain combines TRBV18 with TRBJ2-5; perhaps TRBD1 as D (6 bases). The V gene's germline CDR1 is KGHSH and CDR2 LQKENI. This CDR3 contains 14 residues. The CDR3 region is CTSSPSALEGAQYF. The CDR3 DNA is TGTACCAGCTCACCAAGTGCCCTCGAGGGGGCCCAGTACTTC.

The chain links TRBV3-1 to TRBJ2-7; the match to TRBD2 covers 7 bases. In germline, CDR1 is LGHDT, CDR2 YNNKEL (reference sequence). Trimming cost V 5 bases and J 0 bases; bases outside gene matches: 7. The CDR3 contains 15 residues. The CDR3 DNA sequence: TGTGCCAGCAGCAACCCGGGAGGCGTCTCCTACGAGCAGTACTTC. Protein: CASSNPGGVSYEQYF.

This clonotype was recorded a few times. The chain links TRBV29-1 to TRBJ1-2; no definite D call. Germline values: CDR1 SQVTM, CDR2 ANQGSEA. The V end lost 0 bases, the J end lost 4 bases, and 12 bases lay between the germline ends. The CDR3 contains 14 residues. The CDR3 protein is CSVEDPLAFYGYTF. CDR3 nucleotides: TGCAGCGTTGAAGACCCATTAGCCTTCTATGGCTACACCTTC.

This clonotype was seen ten or more times. The chain has TRBV6-2 or TRBV6-3 and TRBJ2-5, with TRBD1 as a possible D gene (6 bases). Trimming removed 6 bases at V and 8 bases at J, with 13 bases between. Per germline, CDR1 MNHEY and CDR2 SVGEGT. The CDR3 runs 12 residues. CDR3 sequence reads: CASSAGVNTQYF. CDR3 in DNA: TGTGCCAGCAGCGCAGGGGTAAATACCCAGTACTTC.

The chain carries TRBV24-1 and TRBJ1-1, with a weak D call TRBD1 (5 bases). Germline loops: CDR1 KGHDR, CDR2 SFDVKD. The CDR3 has 15 residues. V was cut by 6 bases and J by 1 base, with 14 bases left in between. The DNA of the CDR3 is TGTGCCACCAGTCCTCGGGGGGGTTCGAACACTGAAGCTTTCTTT. This translates into CATSPRGGSNTEAFF.

This clonotype has a count of ten or more. The CDR3 DNA reads TGTGCCAGCAGTGGATTTACAGGGGGAAGTCAGCCCCAGCATTTT. This sequence encodes CASSGFTGGSQPQHF. The chain links TRBV6-1 to TRBJ1-5, with TRBD1 matching 8 bases. CDR3 length: 15 residues. CDR1 MNHNS and CDR2 SASEGT come from the germline V gene. V shed 4 bases, J shed 6 bases, and the junction held 8 bases outside the gene matches.

This clonotype appeared many times. This chain joins TRBV2 and TRBJ1-6, with TRBD1 as a possible D gene (5 bases). Germline assignment: CDR1 SNHLY and CDR2 FYNNEI. The V and J ends lost 5 bases and 6 bases respectively, with 11 bases between them. The CDR3 runs 14 residues. CDR3 sequence: CASSKTDANSPLHF. The DNA of the CDR3 is TGTGCCAGCAGTAAGACAGACGCTAATTCACCCCTCCACTTT.

The chain recombines TRBV20-1 with TRBJ2-5, with D unclear. This CDR3 is 14 amino acids long. Trimming removed 5 bases at V and 5 bases at J, with 18 bases between. Germline V lookup: CDR1 DFQATT, CDR2 SNEGSKA (reference sequence). As DNA, the CDR3 is TGCAGTGCTGATAATATAGTAGTTTGGGAGACCCAGTACTTC. Its protein product is CSADNIVVWETQYF.

A few counts support this clonotype. The J gene is TRBJ1-2, the V gene TRBV7-9; TRBD1 aligns across 9 bases. There are 14 residues in the CDR3. The V gene end was trimmed by 5 bases and the J gene end by 6 bases; junction bases not matched to a gene: 7. Germline assignment: CDR1 SEHNR and CDR2 FQNEAQ (reference sequence). The CDR3 DNA follows: TGTGCCAGCAGCCGATCGGGACAGGGACATGGCTACACCTTC. Protein: CASSRSGQGHGYTF.

This clonotype came up many times. The chain is built from TRBV27 and TRBJ2-2; D gene unclear. V gave up 0 bases and J gave up 5 bases, with 10 bases separating them. The CDR3 has 15 residues. Germline CDR1 is MNHEY and CDR2 is SMNVEV (reference sequence). CDR3 sequence (DNA): TGTGCCAGCAGTTTATCTGGGCTTAGAACCGGGGAGCTGTTTTTT. Encoded protein: CASSLSGLRTGELFF.

The V gene is TRBV28, the J gene TRBJ2-1; 7 positions agree with TRBD2. Trimming cost V 2 bases and J 8 bases; bases outside gene matches: 15. The CDR3 runs 17 residues. Germline V gene data show CDR1 as MDHEN and CDR2 as SYDVKM. In nucleotides, the CDR3 is TGTGCCAGCAGTTTACGGGGGGAGGGCCGGGGTGGGGATGAGCAGTTCTTC. This codes for CASSLRGEGRGGDEQFF.

This clonotype was seen a single time. Given a much more abundant clone one base away, this may be a read error. The chain recombines TRBV6-1 with TRBJ2-1; 9 bases are shared with TRBD1. The J call may be wrong; the DNA end is better matched by TRBJ2-5. The germline V gene has CDR1 MNHNS and CDR2 SASEGT. This CDR3 has 15 amino acids. The CDR3 coding sequence is TGTGCCAGCAGAGACGGTACAGGGGGCTCGGAGACCCAGTACTTC. Its protein product is CASRDGTGGSETQYF.

The V call is TRBV2, the J call TRBJ1-5; D remains ambiguous. The CDR3 consists of 14 residues. Germline loops: CDR1 SNHLY, CDR2 FYNNEI. V lost 4 bases and J lost 3, with 10 bases in between. The CDR3 loop reads CASSAQVLNQPQHF. CDR3 coding DNA: TGTGCCAGCAGTGCGCAGGTCCTCAATCAGCCCCAGCATTTT.

In its sample, this clonotype was seen many times. The genes are TRBV9 and TRBJ1-6; TRBD1 matches at 7 bases. This CDR3 comprises 13 residues. CDR1 is SGDLS and CDR2 is YYNGEE in the germline V gene. V dropped 3 bases and J dropped 18; count of bases not matched to a gene: 12. This CDR3 is CASSADRDRNPHF. CDR3 nucleotides: TGTGCCAGCAGCGCCGATCGGGACAGAAATCCCCACTTT.

The V and J genes are TRBV20-1 and TRBJ2-7, with D tentatively TRBD1 or TRBD2 (5 bases each). V was cut by 6 bases and J by 6 bases, with 15 bases left in between. Per germline, CDR1 DFQATT and CDR2 SNEGSKA (reference sequence). CDR3 length equals 12 residues. The CDR3 coding sequence is TGCAGTGCCGAGGGGCGTGAATCCGAGCAGTACTTC. Its protein is CSAEGRESEQYF.

This clonotype was counted a few times. The CDR3 spells CASSLDRTGELFF. The CDR3 DNA follows: TGTGCCAGCAGCTTAGACAGGACCGGGGAGCTGTTTTTT. V is TRBV5-4 and J is TRBJ2-2; D is possibly TRBD1 (6 bases). Germline V gives CDR1 SGHNT, CDR2 YYREEE (reference sequence). Deletions cut 2 bases from V and 5 bases from J, with 7 bases between. This CDR3 has 13 amino acids. Filled out from reference TRBV5-4 and TRBJ2-2, the complete variable domain reads ETGVTQSPTHLIKTRGQQVTLRCSSQSGHNTVSWYQQALGQGPQFIFQYYREEENGRGNFPPRFSGLQFPNYSSELNVNALELDDSALYLCASSLDRTGELFFGEGSRLTVL.

This clonotype was recorded at least ten times. The chain couples TRBV28 to TRBJ2-1, with TRBD2 matching 14 bases. The end of the DNA aligns better with TRBJ2-3, so the J call may be wrong. The length of the CDR3 is 21 residues. Germline assignment: CDR1 MDHEN and CDR2 SYDVKM. The CDR3 reads CASSPSGTSGSVVSVEDTQYF. The CDR3, as DNA: TGTGCCAGCAGTCCATCAGGGACTAGCGGGAGTGTGGTTAGCGTAGAAGATACGCAGTATTTT.

This clonotype was detected ten times or more. The rearrangement links TRBV3-1 to TRBJ2-7, with D perhaps TRBD1 (5 bases). Trimming removed 3 bases from V and 3 bases from J, with 12 bases in between. The germline V gene has CDR1 LGHDT and CDR2 YNNKEL (reference sequence). The CDR3 runs 14 residues. The DNA of the CDR3 is TGTGCCAGCAGCCATTCAGGGAAGCGCTACGAGCAGTACTTC. Its protein product is CASSHSGKRYEQYF.

This clonotype was detected ten times or more. The genes are TRBV20-1 and TRBJ1-1; 7 bases align to TRBD1. The trim removed 1 base at V and 4 bases at J, leaving 12 bases unmatched. This CDR3 spans 16 amino acids. Germline V gives CDR1 DFQATT, CDR2 SNEGSKA (reference sequence). As DNA, the CDR3 is TGCAGTGCTAGAGGCGCCCGACAGGGTTGGGTCACTGAAGCTTTCTTT. Its translation: CSARGARQGWVTEAFF.

The chain carries TRBV7-9 and TRBJ2-1; D is possibly TRBD2 (5 bases). The CDR3 contains 15 residues. Trimming took off 5 bases at V and 6 bases at J, with 17 bases between the two ends. Germline V lookup: CDR1 SEHNR, CDR2 FQNEAQ (reference sequence). CDR3 in DNA: TGTGCCAGCAGCCGAAGCGGTGTGACTACCAATGAGCAGTTCTTC. As protein: CASSRSGVTTNEQFF.

The table lists this clonotype with a few counts. This chain uses TRBV20-1 with TRBJ1-4; 8 bases align to TRBD1. The V gene end was trimmed by 5 bases and the J gene end by 3 bases; junction bases not matched to a gene: 14. Germline CDR1 is DFQATT and CDR2 is SNEGSKA (reference sequence). This CDR3 has 17 amino acids. The CDR3 DNA is TGCAGTGCTCCCGGGACAGGACTCGGGGGGTCTAATGAAAAACTGTTTTTT. Translating gives CSAPGTGLGGSNEKLFF.